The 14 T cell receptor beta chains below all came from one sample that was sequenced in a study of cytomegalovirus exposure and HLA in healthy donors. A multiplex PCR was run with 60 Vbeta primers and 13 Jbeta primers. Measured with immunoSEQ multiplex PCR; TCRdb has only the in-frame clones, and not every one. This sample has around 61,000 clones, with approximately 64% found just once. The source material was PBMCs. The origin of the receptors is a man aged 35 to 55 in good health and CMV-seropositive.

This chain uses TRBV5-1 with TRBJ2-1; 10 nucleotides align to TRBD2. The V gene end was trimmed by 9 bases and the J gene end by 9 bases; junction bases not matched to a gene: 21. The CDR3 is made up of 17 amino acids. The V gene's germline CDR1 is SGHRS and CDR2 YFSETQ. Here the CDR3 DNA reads TGCGCCACTACACCCCAAGGGGGTACTAGCGGGACCGGTGAGCAGTTCTTC. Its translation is CATTPQGGTSGTGEQFF.

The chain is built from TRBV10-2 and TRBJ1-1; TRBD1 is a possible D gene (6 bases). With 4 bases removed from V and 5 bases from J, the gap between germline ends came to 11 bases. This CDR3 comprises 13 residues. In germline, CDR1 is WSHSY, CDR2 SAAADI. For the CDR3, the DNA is TGCGCCAGCAGTGGGGCGAGGGGGACTGAAGCTTTCTTT. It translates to CASSGARGTEAFF.

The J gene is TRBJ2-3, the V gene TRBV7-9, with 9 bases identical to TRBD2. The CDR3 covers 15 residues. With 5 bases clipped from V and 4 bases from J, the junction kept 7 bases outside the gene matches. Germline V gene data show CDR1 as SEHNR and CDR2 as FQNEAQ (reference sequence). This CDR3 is CASSILAGVADTQYF. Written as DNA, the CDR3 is TGTGCCAGCAGCATCTTAGCGGGGGTCGCAGATACGCAGTATTTT.

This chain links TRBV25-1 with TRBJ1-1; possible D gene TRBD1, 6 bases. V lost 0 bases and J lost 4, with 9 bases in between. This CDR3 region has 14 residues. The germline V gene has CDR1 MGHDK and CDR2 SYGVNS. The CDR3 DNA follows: TGTGCCAGCAGTGAATATAGGGGGGGCACTGAAGCTTTCTTT. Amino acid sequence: CASSEYRGGTEAFF.

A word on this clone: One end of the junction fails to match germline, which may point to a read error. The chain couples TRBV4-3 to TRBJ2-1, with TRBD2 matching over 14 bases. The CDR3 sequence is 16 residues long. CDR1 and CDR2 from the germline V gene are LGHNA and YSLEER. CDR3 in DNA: TGCGCCAGCAGCCAAGGGACTAGCGGGAGGTACACTGAGCAGTTCTTC. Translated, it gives CASSQGTSGRYTEQFF.

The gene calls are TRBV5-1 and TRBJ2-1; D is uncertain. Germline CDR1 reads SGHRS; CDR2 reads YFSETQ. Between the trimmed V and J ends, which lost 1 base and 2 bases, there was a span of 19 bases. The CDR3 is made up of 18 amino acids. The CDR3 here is CASSLQPSGSLPYNEQFF. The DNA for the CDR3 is TGCGCCAGCAGCTTGCAACCGTCAGGCTCTCTGCCCTACAATGAGCAGTTCTTC. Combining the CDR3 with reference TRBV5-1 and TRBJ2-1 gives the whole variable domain KAGVTQTPRYLIKTRGQQVTLSCSPISGHRSVSWYQQTPGQGLQFLFEYFSETQRNKGNFPGRFSGRQFSNSRSEMNVSTLELGDSALYLCASSLQPSGSLPYNEQFFGPGTRLTVL.

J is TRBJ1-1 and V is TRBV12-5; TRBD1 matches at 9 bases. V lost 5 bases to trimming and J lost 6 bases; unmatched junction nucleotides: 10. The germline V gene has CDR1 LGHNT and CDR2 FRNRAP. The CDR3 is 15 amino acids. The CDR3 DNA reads TGTGCTAGTGGTCCCACGGACAGGGGAACGCCTGAAGCTTTCTTT. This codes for CASGPTDRGTPEAFF. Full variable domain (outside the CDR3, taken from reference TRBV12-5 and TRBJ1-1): DARVTQTPRHKVTEMGQEVTMRCQPILGHNTVFWYRQTMMQGLELLAYFRNRAPLDDSGMPKDRFSAEMPDATLATLKIQPSEPRDSAVYFCASGPTDRGTPEAFFGQGTRLTVV.

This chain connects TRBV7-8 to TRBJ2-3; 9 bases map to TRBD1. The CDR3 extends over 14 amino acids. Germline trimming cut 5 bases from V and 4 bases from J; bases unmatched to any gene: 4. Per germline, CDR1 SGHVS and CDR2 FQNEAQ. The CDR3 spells CASSRDRAADTQYF. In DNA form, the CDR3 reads TGTGCCAGCAGCCGGGACAGGGCCGCAGATACGCAGTATTTT.

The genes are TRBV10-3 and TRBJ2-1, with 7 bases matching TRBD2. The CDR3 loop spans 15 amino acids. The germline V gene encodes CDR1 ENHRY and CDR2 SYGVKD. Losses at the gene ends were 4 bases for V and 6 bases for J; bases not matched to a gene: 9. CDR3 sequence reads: CAISGGVASGNEQFF. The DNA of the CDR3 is TGTGCCATCAGTGGAGGGGTGGCTAGCGGCAATGAGCAGTTCTTC.

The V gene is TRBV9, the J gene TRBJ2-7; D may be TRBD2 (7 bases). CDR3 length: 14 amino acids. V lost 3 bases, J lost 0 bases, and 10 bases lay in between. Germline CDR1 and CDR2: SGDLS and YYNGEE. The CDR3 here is CASSEGGDSYEQYF. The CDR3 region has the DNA TGTGCCAGCAGCGAGGGGGGGGACTCCTACGAGCAGTACTTC.

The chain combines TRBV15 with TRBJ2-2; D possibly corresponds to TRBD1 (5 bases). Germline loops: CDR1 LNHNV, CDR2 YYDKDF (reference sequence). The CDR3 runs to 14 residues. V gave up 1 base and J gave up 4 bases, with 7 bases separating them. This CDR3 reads CATSRGQSTGELFF. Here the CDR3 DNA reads TGTGCCACCAGCAGAGGACAGTCCACCGGGGAGCTGTTTTTT.

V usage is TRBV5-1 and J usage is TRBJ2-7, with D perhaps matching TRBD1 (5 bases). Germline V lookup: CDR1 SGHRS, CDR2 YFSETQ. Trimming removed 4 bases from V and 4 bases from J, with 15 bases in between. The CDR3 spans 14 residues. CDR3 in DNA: TGCGCCAGCAGCCAGGGCCGGACGAATTACGAGCAGTACTTC. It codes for CASSQGRTNYEQYF.

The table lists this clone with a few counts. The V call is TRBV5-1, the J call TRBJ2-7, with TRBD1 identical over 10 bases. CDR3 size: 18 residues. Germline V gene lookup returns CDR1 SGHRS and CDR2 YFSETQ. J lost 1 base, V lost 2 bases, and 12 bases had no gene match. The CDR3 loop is CASSLNHPGQGISYEQYF. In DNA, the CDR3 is TGCGCCAGCAGCTTAAACCACCCGGGACAGGGGATTTCCTACGAGCAGTACTTC.

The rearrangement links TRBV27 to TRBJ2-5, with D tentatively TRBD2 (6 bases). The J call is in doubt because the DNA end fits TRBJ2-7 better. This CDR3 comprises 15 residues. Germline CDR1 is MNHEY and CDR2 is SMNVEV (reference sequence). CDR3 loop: CASSSLTGTSYEQYF. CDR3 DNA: TGTGCCAGCAGTTCCCTCACCGGGACTTCCTACGAGCAGTACTTC.